This T cell receptor (beta chain) was sequenced in a study of the immune and genomic landscape of osteosarcoma. Study-level background: Patients had high-grade osteosarcoma, aged about 5-85 at diagnosis.

Assay: immunoSEQ multiplex PCR; the TCRdb copy retains only in-frame clones and omits some. Among roughly 10,000 clones listed, 70% to 80% were seen once. Primary, local recurrence and metastasis osteosarcoma tumors were taken after treatment from poor-prognosis patients. Regarding the study as a whole: Clonality was benchmarked against external normal skin and healthy blood data. Roughly five repertoires, each under 100 clonotypes, were dominated by one hyperexpanded clone. Average productive clonality was roughly 0.09, with a maximum of roughly 0.3.

By frequency in the sample, this clone is large (0.1 to 1%). Its target is unknown. The same CDR3 arises from other DNA sequences in this sample as well. This TCR came from a human donor with osteosarcoma. What was sequenced was osteosarcoma tumor tissue from the lung.

The CDR3 reads CASSIAGQETQYF. The CDR3 DNA sequence: TGTGCCAGCAGCATTGCAGGCCAAGAGACCCAGTACTTC. V and J are TRBV7-9 and TRBJ2-5; no reliable D call. V was trimmed by 5 bases and J by 1 base, leaving 8 bases between them. The CDR3 covers 13 residues. From germline, CDR1 is SEHNR and CDR2 FQNEAQ (reference sequence).